The clone carrying this TCR beta chain was seen a handful of times. The antigen is unknown. Time point described: after neoadjuvant nivolumab, at surgical resection. This sample stems from a study of neoadjuvant anti-PD-1 for oral cavity cancer. Study information: Patients without progression got a fourth dose around day 43.

Method: immunoSEQ multiplex PCR; TCRdb's copy keeps in-frame clones and lacks some. The table lists tens of thousands of clones, 35% to 45% of them singletons. V lost 0 bases and J 5 bases, leaving 20 bases between the germline ends. Germline CDR1 and CDR2: KGHSH and LQKENI. The CDR3 has 18 residues. Study results and caveats: Higher pretreatment blood Treg/Th17 ratios correlated with higher pretreatment blood and lower post-treatment tumor TCRbeta clonality.

This chain connects TRBV18 to TRBJ2-1; tentatively, D is TRBD2 (7 bases). This receptor was identified in a person aged 35-80 years with oral cavity squamous cell carcinoma. The material was tumor tissue, obtained after nivolumab (anti-PD-1) treatment. The DNA for the CDR3 is TGTGCCAGCTCACCACCTACAGGGAGGGGGTCCATACACAATGAGCAGTTCTTC. Translation: CASSPPTGRGSIHNEQFF.